Shown below are 8 T cell receptor beta chains from a single sample sequenced in a study of post-analysis software for immune sequencing data. Whole-study findings and limits: Included in a set of a handful of TRBV segments more frequent in patients than controls were TRBV5-6, TRBV5-1 and TRBV20-1.

No antigen has been identified for these receptors. TCR beta libraries were prepared from cDNA with unique molecular identifiers. TCRdb re-called the PCR reads through MiXCR, storing one row per CDR3 protein. The sample has roughly 800,000 distinct CDR3 sequences, about 53% seen once. Sequencing was performed on blood. These receptors were collected from a girl aged 10 to 17 with multiple sclerosis.

V and J are TRBV5-1 and TRBJ2-4; D may correspond to TRBD1 or TRBD2 (6 bases each). The J call is uncertain, as TRBJ2-7 better fits the DNA end. Per the germline V gene, CDR1 is SGHRS and CDR2 is YFSETQ. CDR3 size: 14 residues. This CDR3 is CASSLRGPSNEQYF. The CDR3 DNA reads TGCGCCAGCAGCTTGCGGGGGCCTAGCAACGAGCAGTACTTC.

The chain uses TRBV29-1 and TRBJ1-1; perhaps TRBD1 as D (5 bases). This CDR3 spans 13 amino acids. Germline values: CDR1 SQVTM, CDR2 ANQGSEA. Trimming took off 7 bases at V and 2 bases at J, with 14 bases between the two ends. CDR3 DNA sequence: TGCAGCGCACGGCGGGGGATTAACACTGAAGCTTTCTTT. It specifies CSARRGINTEAFF.

This clonotype occurred a few times. The rearrangement joins TRBV7-9 to TRBJ2-3; D is unclear. CDR1 and CDR2 from the germline V gene are SEHNR and FQNEAQ (reference sequence). The CDR3 runs to 11 residues. Between the trimmed V and J ends, which lost 6 bases and 2 bases, there was a span of 3 bases. CDR3 loop: CASSITDTQYF. CDR3 DNA: TGTGCCAGCAGTATCACAGATACGCAGTATTTT.

The chain links TRBV18 to TRBJ2-1; 8 bases are a match to TRBD1. The V segment lost 6 bases and the J segment 5 bases; nucleotides outside the gene matches: 15. This CDR3 comprises 17 residues. CDR1 and CDR2 (germline): KGHSH, LQKENI. The CDR3, as DNA: TGTGCCAGCTCCCCATCCCAAGTTATACAGGGGGACAATGAGCAGTTCTTC. This sequence encodes CASSPSQVIQGDNEQFF.

The genes are TRBV7-2 and TRBJ2-5; D remains unclear. The germline V gene has CDR1 SGHTA and CDR2 FQGNSA. V shed 5 bases and J shed 4 bases, with 11 bases lying between them. This CDR3 spans 13 amino acids. CDR3 residues: CASSRYGVETQYF. The DNA of the CDR3 is TGTGCCAGCAGCCGTTACGGAGTAGAGACCCAGTACTTC.

The chain employs TRBV18 and TRBJ2-4; no firm D call. Matching the DNA end better, TRBJ2-7 makes the J call doubtful. CDR3 size: 14 residues. From germline, CDR1 is KGHSH and CDR2 LQKENI. The CDR3 reads CASSPEDPRDEQYF. CDR3 nucleotide sequence: TGTGCCAGCTCACCAGAGGACCCCCGGGACGAGCAGTACTTC.

This clonotype came up once. The chain employs TRBV7-3 and TRBJ2-1, with 8 bases that match TRBD2. This CDR3 has 16 residues. The V gene end was trimmed by 5 bases and the J gene end by 7 bases; junction bases not matched to a gene: 13. From germline, CDR1 is SGHTA and CDR2 FQGTGA. The CDR3 region is CASSPRLARARNEQFF. The CDR3 nucleotides are TGTGCCAGCAGCCCACGACTAGCGAGAGCACGGAATGAGCAGTTCTTC. The full variable domain, rest sourced from reference TRBV7-3 and TRBJ2-1, is GAGVSQTPSNKVTEKGKYVELRCDPISGHTALYWYRQSLGQGPEFLIYFQGTGAADDSGLPNDRFFAVRPEGSVSTLKIQRTERGDSAVYLCASSPRLARARNEQFFGPGTRLTVL.

The table lists this clonotype with a few counts. The J gene is TRBJ2-7, the V gene TRBV7-8; the D gene is possibly TRBD1 (6 bases). CDR3 length: 15 amino acids. Germline V CDR1 and CDR2: SGHVS, FQNEAQ. V lost 5 bases, J lost 0 bases, and 14 bases lay in between. This chain's CDR3 is CASSQQTGSSYEQYF. For the CDR3, the DNA is TGTGCCAGCAGCCAGCAGACAGGCAGCTCCTACGAGCAGTACTTC.